This TCR beta chain was retrieved from a study of T-cell memory formation after mild COVID-19. Study results and limitations: Later expanders leaned toward CD4+, whereas clones contracting from day 15 to 85 were balanced CD4/CD8.

MiXCR, run by TCRdb on the 5' RACE reads, gives a single entry per CDR3 protein. The profile shows around 450,000 distinct CDR3 sequences, 24% of them singletons. V was clipped by 1 base and J by 10 bases; unmatched bases: 12. There are 15 residues in the CDR3. Germline V gene data show CDR1 as SEHNR and CDR2 as FQNEAQ (reference sequence). This clonotype was detected only a few times. What it binds is unknown. The specimen sequenced was PBMCs or a T cell subset sorted from them (not recorded which). The receptor was isolated from an adult woman who had mild COVID-19 (a few samples of this study predate the infection). Cell type and time point are not known. The chain employs TRBV7-9 and TRBJ1-1; TRBD1 aligns across 7 bases. The CDR3 protein is CASSLESGDSQGAFF. CDR3 DNA: TGTGCCAGCAGCTTAGAAAGTGGGGACAGCCAGGGAGCTTTCTTT.